This T cell receptor beta chain emerged from a study of spatial heterogeneity in lung cancer. Study-level background: The study consistently detected more beta-chain than alpha-chain sequences.

TCRdb processed the 5' RACE reads anew with MiXCR; each CDR3 protein has one entry. This table holds about 48,000 distinct CDR3 sequences, approximately 5% found once. This CDR3 is built from 13 residues. V was trimmed by 3 bases and J by 7 bases, leaving 9 bases between them. The V gene's germline CDR1 is MGHRA and CDR2 YSYEKL. Study conclusions and caveats: Resection saw ubiquitous expanded tumor TCRs appear in blood more than follow-up did.

This clonotype occurred many times. Its antigen is unidentified. Time point: sample taken at primary tumor resection. The approximately 78 donors had untreated early-stage non-small cell lung cancer. TCRs were sequenced from unsorted whole RNA of tumor, nontumor lung or PBMC. The sequence was collected from a male donor with early-stage non-small cell lung cancer. This sequence joins TRBV4-1 and TRBJ2-2; D gene unclear. The material sequenced was PBMCs, taken at surgery. The DNA of the CDR3 is TGCGCCAGCAGCCATACCGATTACGGGGAGCTGTTTTTT. As protein: CASSHTDYGELFF.